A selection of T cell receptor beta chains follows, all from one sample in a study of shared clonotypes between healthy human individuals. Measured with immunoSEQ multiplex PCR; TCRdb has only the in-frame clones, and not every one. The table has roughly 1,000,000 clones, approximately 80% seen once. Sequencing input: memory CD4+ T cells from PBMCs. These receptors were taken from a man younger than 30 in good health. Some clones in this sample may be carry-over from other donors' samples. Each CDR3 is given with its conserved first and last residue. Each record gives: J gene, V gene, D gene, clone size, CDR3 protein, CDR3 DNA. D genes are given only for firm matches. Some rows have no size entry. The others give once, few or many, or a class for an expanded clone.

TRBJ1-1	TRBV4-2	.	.	CASSRTRDTEAFF	TGTGCCAGCAGCCGGACCAGGGACACTGAAGCTTTCTTT
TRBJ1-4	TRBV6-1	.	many	CASNSLGAGYEKLFF	TGTGCCAGCAACTCCTTGGGGGCAGGGTATGAAAAACTGTTTTTT
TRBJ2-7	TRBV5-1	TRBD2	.	CASSLRLAASYEQYF	TGCGCCAGCAGCCTAAGACTAGCGGCCTCCTACGAGCAGTACTTC
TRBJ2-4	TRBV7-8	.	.	CASQGLAKNIQYF	TGTGCCAGTCAGGGCTTGGCCAAAAACATTCAGTACTTC
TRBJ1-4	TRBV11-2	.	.	CASSRTDRNSEKLFF	TGTGCCAGCAGCCGCACGGACAGAAACTCAGAAAAACTGTTTTTT
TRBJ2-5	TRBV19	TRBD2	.	CASKASSGRETQYF	TGTGCCAGTAAGGCCTCTAGCGGCAGGGAGACCCAGTACTTC
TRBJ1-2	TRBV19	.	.	CASSIDRRQGYGYTF	TGTGCCAGTAGTATAGATCGGCGGCAGGGCTATGGCTACACCTTC
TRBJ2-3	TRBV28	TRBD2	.	CASRRRLADYSTDTQYF	TGTGCCAGCAGGCGCCGACTAGCGGACTATAGCACAGATACGCAGTATTTT
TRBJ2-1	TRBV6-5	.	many	CASRISGLEVGEQFF	TGTGCCAGCAGAATCTCCGGGCTAGAGGTTGGTGAGCAGTTCTTC
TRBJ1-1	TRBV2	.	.	CASSEATVSTEAFF	TGTGCCAGCAGTGAAGCGACAGTGAGCACTGAAGCTTTCTTT
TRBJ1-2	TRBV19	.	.	CASIRGVTENYGYTF	TGTGCCAGTATACGGGGGGTCACAGAGAACTATGGCTACACCTTC
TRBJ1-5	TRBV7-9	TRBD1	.	CASSSDRGYQPQHF	TGTGCCAGCAGCTCGGACAGGGGATATCAGCCCCAGCATTTT
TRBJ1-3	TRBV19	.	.	CASSINSGNTIYF	TGTGCCAGTAGTATAAATAGTGGAAACACCATATATTTT
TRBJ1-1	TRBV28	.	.	CASSSHVMRSTEAFF	TGTGCCAGCAGTTCCCATGTTATGAGGAGCACTGAAGCTTTCTTT
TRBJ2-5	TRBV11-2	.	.	CASSLFQGYQETQYF	TGTGCCAGCAGCTTATTTCAGGGGTACCAAGAGACCCAGTACTTC
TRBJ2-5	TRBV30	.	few	CAWSLRAAFYF	TGTGCCTGGAGCTTACGGGCAGCTTTTTACTTC
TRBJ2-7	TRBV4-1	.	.	CASSRDRPGDHEQYF	TGCGCCAGCAGCCGAGACAGGCCAGGGGACCACGAGCAGTACTTC
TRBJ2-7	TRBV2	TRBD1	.	CASIPGQGREQYF	TGTGCCAGCATCCCGGGACAGGGGCGCGAGCAGTACTTC
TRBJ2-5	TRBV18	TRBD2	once	CASSPSPGLAGVGQETQYF	TGTGCCAGCTCACCAAGCCCGGGACTAGCGGGAGTTGGGCAAGAGACCCAGTACTTC
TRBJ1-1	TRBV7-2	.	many	CASSPTGHYNTEAFF	TGTGCCAGCAGCCCAACAGGACACTATAACACTGAAGCTTTCTTT
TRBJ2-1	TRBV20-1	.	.	CSASRGGEQFF	TGCAGTGCTAGTAGGGGTGGTGAGCAGTTCTTC
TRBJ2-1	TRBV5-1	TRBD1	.	CASSAGTGEFVSEQFF	TGCGCCAGCAGCGCCGGGACAGGGGAATTCGTCAGTGAGCAGTTCTTC
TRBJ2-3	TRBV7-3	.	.	CASSLTFGGVSTDTQYF	TGTGCCAGCAGCTTAACGTTCGGGGGAGTGAGCACAGATACGCAGTATTTT
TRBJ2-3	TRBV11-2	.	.	CASSPGSDTQYF	TGTGCCAGCAGCCCGGGCTCAGATACGCAGTATTTT
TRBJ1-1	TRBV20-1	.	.	CSAPREGGAFF	TGCAGTGCTCCACGTGAAGGTGGAGCTTTCTTT
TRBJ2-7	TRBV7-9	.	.	CASSLPISYEQYF	TGTGCCAGCAGCTTACCGATCTCCTACGAGCAGTACTTC
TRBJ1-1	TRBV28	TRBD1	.	CASRGQHTEAFF	TGTGCCAGCAGGGGACAGCACACTGAAGCTTTCTTT
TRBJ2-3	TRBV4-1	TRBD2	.	CASSPGDYTPTDTQYF	TGCGCCAGCAGCCCCGGGGACTACACACCCACCGATACGCAGTATTTT
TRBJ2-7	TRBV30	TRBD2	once	CAWSDAGGLYEQYF	TGTGCCTGGAGTGACGCGGGAGGTCTATACGAGCAGTACTTC
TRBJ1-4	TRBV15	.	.	CATSRDVGWGATGKLFF	TGTGCCACCAGCAGAGATGTGGGTTGGGGGGCTACGGGGAAACTGTTTTTT
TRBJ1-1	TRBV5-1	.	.	CASSYRENTEAFF	TGCGCCAGCAGCTACAGGGAGAACACTGAAGCTTTCTTT
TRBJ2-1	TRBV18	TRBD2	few	CASSQLAAGYNEQFF	TGTGCCAGCTCCCAACTAGCGGCAGGCTACAATGAGCAGTTCTTC
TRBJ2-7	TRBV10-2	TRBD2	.	CASSGLAVIPEQYF	TGCGCCAGCAGTGGACTAGCGGTAATCCCCGAGCAGTACTTC
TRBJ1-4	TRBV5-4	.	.	CASSLDGLNEKLFF	TGTGCCAGCAGCTTAGACGGACTTAATGAAAAACTGTTTTTT
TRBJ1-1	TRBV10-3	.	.	CAISDRADSPEAFF	TGTGCCATCAGTGACAGGGCGGATTCTCCTGAAGCTTTCTTT
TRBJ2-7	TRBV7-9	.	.	CASSRTYEQYF	TGTGCCAGCAGCCGAACCTACGAGCAGTACTTC
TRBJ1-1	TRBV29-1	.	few	CSVGKGRSTEAFF	TGCAGCGTTGGAAAAGGTCGGAGCACTGAAGCTTTCTTT
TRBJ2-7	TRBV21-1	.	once	CASSYPEQTYEQYF	TGTGCCAGCAGCTACCCCGAACAGACCTACGAGCAGTACTTC
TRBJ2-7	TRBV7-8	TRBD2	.	CASSLAVSGRTSYEQYF	TGTGCCAGCAGCTTAGCGGTTAGCGGGAGGACGTCCTACGAGCAGTACTTC
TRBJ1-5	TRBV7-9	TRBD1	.	CASSSTGAFSNQPQHF	TGTGCCAGCAGTTCAACAGGGGCGTTTAGCAATCAGCCCCAGCATTTT
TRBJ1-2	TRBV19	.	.	CASSIGGQTNYGYTF	TGTGCCAGTAGTATAGGAGGCCAGACCAACTATGGCTACACCTTC
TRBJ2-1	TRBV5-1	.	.	CASSSRWPPRGNEQFF	TGCGCCAGCAGCTCCCGCTGGCCGCCCCGGGGCAATGAGCAGTTCTTC
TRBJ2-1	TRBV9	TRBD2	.	CASSSGGGSYNEQFF	TGTGCCAGCAGCTCCGGCGGGGGGTCCTACAATGAGCAGTTCTTC
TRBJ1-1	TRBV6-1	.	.	CASIAAATEAFF	TGTGCCAGCATCGCTGCGGCCACTGAAGCTTTCTTT
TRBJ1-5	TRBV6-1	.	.	CASLMGRNNQPQHF	TGTGCCAGCCTTATGGGACGGAACAATCAGCCCCAGCATTTT
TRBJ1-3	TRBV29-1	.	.	CSATVGNTIYF	TGCAGCGCTACGGTTGGAAACACCATATATTTT
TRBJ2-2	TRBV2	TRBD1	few	CASSSRQGYAGELFF	TGTGCCAGCAGCAGCAGACAGGGTTATGCCGGGGAGCTGTTTTTT
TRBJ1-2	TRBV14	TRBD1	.	CASSQEHRGYGYTF	TGTGCCAGCAGCCAAGAACACAGGGGCTATGGCTACACCTTC
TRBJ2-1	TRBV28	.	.	CASSLIGSGLNEQFF	TGTGCCAGCAGTTTGATCGGGAGCGGTCTCAATGAGCAGTTCTTC
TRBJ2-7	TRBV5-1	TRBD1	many	CASSVRTGGTYEQYF	TGCGCCAGCAGCGTACGGACAGGGGGAACCTACGAGCAGTACTTC
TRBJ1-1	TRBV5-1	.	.	CASSLMGGSTEAFF	TGCGCCAGCAGCTTGATGGGGGGGAGCACTGAAGCTTTCTTT
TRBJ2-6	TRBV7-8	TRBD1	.	CASSYSRDRGSGANVLTF	TGTGCCAGCAGCTACTCCCGGGACAGGGGCTCTGGGGCCAACGTCCTGACTTTC
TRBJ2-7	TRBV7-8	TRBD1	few	CASSLDQRQGPYEQYF	TGTGCCAGCAGCTTGGATCAGAGACAGGGCCCCTACGAGCAGTACTTC